The rows below give T cell receptor beta chains drawn from one sample of a study of T cells after yellow fever vaccination. Each CDR3 protein gets one entry after TCRdb re-called the 5' RACE reads with MiXCR. The sample contains over 250,000 distinct CDR3 sequences, approximately 4% of which appear only once. Sequencing used PBMCs, obtained 5 days after the yellow fever booster vaccination. The source is a man aged 18 to 29 who received the YFV17D yellow fever vaccine. Each CDR3 is given with its conserved first and last residue. The D gene is left open where the match is weak. Not all rows give a size; the values are once, few, many and, for expanded clones, a class.

>-|few|TRBV12-3/TRBV12-4|TRBJ1-4
CASSPAGGGEKLFF
TGTGCCAGCAGTCCAGCCGGGGGGGGTGAAAAACTGTTTTTT
>TRBD2|few|TRBV19|TRBJ2-2
CASSIAASGGLTGELFF
TGTGCCAGTAGTATAGCGGCTAGCGGGGGACTCACCGGGGAGCTGTTTTTT
>-|many|TRBV7-2|TRBJ1-1
CASSFYGGTEAFF
TGTGCCAGCAGCTTTTACGGAGGTACTGAAGCTTTCTTT
>TRBD1|many|TRBV10-3|TRBJ2-7
CAISDSQGIPYEQYF
TGTGCCATCAGTGACTCACAGGGGATACCCTACGAGCAGTACTTC
>TRBD1|many|TRBV6-2/TRBV6-3|TRBJ1-5
CASRYAGGDFLNQPQHF
TGTGCCAGCAGATATGCAGGGGGCGATTTCCTCAATCAGCCCCAGCATTTT
>-|once|TRBV2|TRBJ2-1
CASSEARNEQFF
TGTGCCAGCAGTGAGGCTAGAAATGAGCAGTTCTTC
>-|-|TRBV29-1|TRBJ1-1
CSVEEVMNTEAFF
TGCAGCGTTGAAGAGGTAATGAACACTGAAGCTTTCTTT
>-|-|TRBV3-1|TRBJ2-1
CASSQGEAGNEQFF
TGTGCCAGCAGCCAAGGGGAGGCGGGCAATGAGCAGTTCTTC
>-|many|TRBV4-1|TRBJ2-3
CASSLIGGGGYTDTQYF
TGCGCCAGCAGCCTGATAGGAGGCGGGGGCTACACAGATACGCAGTATTTT
>-|many|TRBV12-3/TRBV12-4|TRBJ2-2
CASSFASTGELFF
TGTGCCAGCAGTTTCGCTAGCACCGGGGAGCTGTTTTTT
>-|few|TRBV5-4|TRBJ2-3
CASSSKGTSNTQYF
TGTGCCAGCAGCTCGAAAGGGACCTCAAATACGCAGTATTTT
>-|few|TRBV5-1|TRBJ2-3
CASSLARVTDTQYF
TGCGCCAGCAGCTTGGCGAGGGTCACAGATACGCAGTATTTT
>-|-|TRBV20-1|TRBJ2-1
CSATYSGAHNEQFF
TGCAGTGCGACCTACTCGGGGGCACACAATGAGCAGTTCTTC
>-|many|TRBV6-2/TRBV6-3|TRBJ1-6
CASSYSADSPLHF
TGTGCCAGCAGTTACTCGGCGGATTCACCCCTCCACTTT
>-|many|TRBV12-3/TRBV12-4|TRBJ2-1
CASSSLVGEQFF
TGTGCCAGCAGTTCCCTCGTGGGGGAGCAGTTCTTC
>-|few|TRBV2|TRBJ2-6
CASGGDISGANVLTF
TGTGCCAGCGGTGGGGACATCTCTGGGGCCAACGTCCTGACTTTC
>-|many|TRBV11-2|TRBJ2-2
CASSSAGMNTGELFF
TGTGCCAGCAGCTCAGCAGGGATGAACACCGGGGAGCTGTTTTTT
>TRBD1|many|TRBV18|TRBJ2-1
CASSPGTGTGDNEQFF
TGTGCCAGCTCTCCTGGTACCGGGACAGGGGACAATGAGCAGTTCTTC
>-|many|TRBV7-9|TRBJ2-5
CASSLVGEETQYF
TGTGCCAGCAGCTTAGTCGGGGAAGAGACCCAGTACTTC
>-|many|TRBV5-4|TRBJ1-2
CASRPPASVYGYTF
TGTGCCAGCAGACCCCCGGCCTCGGTATATGGCTACACCTTC
>-|many|TRBV7-8|TRBJ2-3
CASSFYADTQYF
TGTGCCAGCAGCTTTTACGCGGATACGCAGTATTTT
>-|-|TRBV5-6|TRBJ2-4
CASSPVGGAPDIQYF
TGTGCCAGCAGCCCGGTGGGGGGGGCGCCGGACATTCAGTACTTC
>-|many|TRBV15|TRBJ1-5
CATSGTGSRQPQHF
TGTGCCACCAGCGGTACAGGGTCACGGCAGCCCCAGCATTTT
>-|-|TRBV6-2/TRBV6-3|TRBJ2-2
CASSTPLGGYTGELFF
TGTGCCAGCAGCACTCCCTTGGGGGGCTACACCGGGGAGCTGTTTTTT
>-|-|TRBV24-1|TRBJ2-5
CATSVGVQETQYF
TGTGCCACCAGTGTCGGGGTCCAAGAGACCCAGTACTTC
>-|few|TRBV19|TRBJ1-1
CATKTDMNTEAFF
TGTGCCACTAAGACCGATATGAACACTGAAGCTTTCTTT
>TRBD1|many|TRBV7-9|TRBJ1-1
CASSGQGGTEAFF
TGTGCCAGCAGCGGACAGGGAGGCACTGAAGCTTTCTTT
>-|-|TRBV29-1|TRBJ2-4
CSVGLGAKNIQYF
TGCAGCGTTGGTCTGGGAGCCAAAAACATTCAGTACTTC
>-|few|TRBV4-3|TRBJ2-2
CASSQDEDYWNTGELFF
TGCGCCAGCAGCCAAGATGAAGACTACTGGAACACCGGGGAGCTGTTTTTT
>-|many|TRBV5-1|TRBJ2-7
CASSLASAGGSYEQYF
TGCGCCAGCAGCTTGGCCTCGGCAGGGGGGTCCTACGAGCAGTACTTC
>-|-|TRBV4-3|TRBJ1-1
CASSQDWGGDTEAFF
TGCGCCAGCAGCCAAGATTGGGGGGGGGACACTGAAGCTTTCTTT
>TRBD2|few|TRBV7-8|TRBJ2-5
CASSLRTSGSQETQYF
TGTGCCAGCAGCTTACGGACTAGCGGGTCCCAAGAGACCCAGTACTTC